The 28 T cell receptor beta chains listed next were all sequenced from one sample in a study of T cells in Graves' hyperthyroidism and ophthalmopathy. Authors of the study amplified TCR beta CDR3 regions from RNA transcripts. Using the HTBI primer set, a first-round RT-PCR was run on the TCR CDR3. TCRdb re-derived calls from the multiplex PCR reads in MiXCR, one entry per CDR3 protein. The sample records a few hundred thousand distinct CDR3 sequences, more than 15% being singletons. The sequenced material came from blood. These receptors all come from a woman between 40 and 50 years old with Graves' ophthalmopathy.

The chain recombines TRBV5-1 with TRBJ2-6; D might be TRBD1 (5 bases). Trimming took 1 base from V and 0 from J, leaving 11 bases between them. The CDR3 runs to 17 residues. The germline CDR1 and CDR2 sequences are SGHRS and YFSETQ. CDR3 coding DNA: TGCGCCAGCAGCTTGAAAACAGGTCTCTCTGGGGCCAACGTCCTGACTTTC. As protein: CASSLKTGLSGANVLTF.

This clonotype was counted many times. The gene calls are TRBV3-1 and TRBJ2-3; TRBD2 is a possible D gene (7 bases). This CDR3 is built from 18 residues. Looked up from germline, CDR1 is LGHDT and CDR2 is YNNKEL (reference sequence). Trimming shortened V by 4 bases and J by 2 bases, and 22 bases separated the two germline ends. The CDR3 protein is CASSLNMGGGPYTDTQYF. The CDR3 DNA sequence: TGTGCCAGCAGCCTAAACATGGGGGGGGGGCCTTACACAGATACGCAGTATTTT.

This clonotype has ten or more counts. The chain joins TRBV2 to TRBJ2-7; D is unresolved. The germline gives CDR1 SNHLY, CDR2 FYNNEI. V was shortened by 2 bases and J by 2 bases, with 7 bases between the two germline ends. The CDR3 spans 13 residues. This chain's CDR3 is CASSEQPTYEQYF. The CDR3 bases are TGTGCCAGCAGTGAACAACCGACCTACGAGCAGTACTTC.

J is TRBJ2-5 and V is TRBV29-1; TRBD1 might be the D (6 bases). In germline, CDR1 is SQVTM, CDR2 ANQGSEA. Trimming stripped 6 bases from V and 1 base from J, with 9 bases between. This CDR3 has 12 amino acids. CDR3 residues: CSVRQVQETQYF. DNA for the CDR3: TGCAGCGTCCGACAGGTCCAAGAGACCCAGTACTTC.

There are a few counts of this clonotype. J is TRBJ2-5 and V is TRBV7-2; D remains unclear. The ends were cut back, 3 bases at V and 1 base at J, with 6 bases in the middle. Germline CDR1 SGHTA, CDR2 FQGNSA. The CDR3 is 13 amino acids. In DNA form, the CDR3 reads TGTGCCAGCAGCTTGCCTCCCCAAGAGACCCAGTACTTC. This encodes CASSLPPQETQYF.

This chain links TRBV5-6 with TRBJ2-5, with D maybe TRBD1 (5 bases). Deletions cut 4 bases from V and 5 bases from J, with 12 bases between. The CDR3 contains 13 residues. Per germline, CDR1 SGHDT and CDR2 YYEEEE. DNA of the CDR3: TGTGCCAGCAGCCGACAGTTCCTCGAGACCCAGTACTTC. Amino acid sequence: CASSRQFLETQYF. The full variable domain, its missing parts supplied by reference TRBV5-6 and TRBJ2-5, is DAGVTQSPTHLIKTRGQQVTLRCSPKSGHDTVSWYQQALGQGPQFIFQYYEEEERQRGNFPDRFSGHQFPNYSSELNVNALLLGDSALYLCASSRQFLETQYFGPGTRLLVL.

The chain carries TRBV11-2 and TRBJ1-3; D is possibly TRBD1 (5 bases). V dropped 3 bases and J dropped 0 bases, with 12 bases sitting between them. The CDR3 has 16 amino acids. The germline gives CDR1 SGHAT, CDR2 FQNNGV. The CDR3 bases are TGTGCCAGCAGCTTGTCTGCAGGGTTCTCTGGAAACACCATATATTTT. Its translation is CASSLSAGFSGNTIYF.

V and J are TRBV24-1 and TRBJ2-1, with a tentative D call TRBD2 (7 bases). CDR1 and CDR2 (germline): KGHDR, SFDVKD. The CDR3 totals 16 residues. The ends were cut back, 9 bases at V and 8 bases at J, with 25 bases in the middle. The CDR3 region is CATGGGSGTPNHEQFF. CDR3 DNA: TGTGCCACCGGGGGGGGCTCCGGGACTCCTAACCATGAGCAGTTCTTC.

The chain carries TRBV20-1 and TRBJ2-7; 8 nucleotides agree with TRBD1. V shed 1 base, J shed 9 bases, and the junction held 14 bases outside the gene matches. This CDR3 has 15 amino acids. CDR1 and CDR2 (germline): DFQATT, SNEGSKA (reference sequence). CDR3 bases: TGCAGTGCTAGAGGGTCGGTGGGACAGGATAGCTGGCAGTACTTC. The encoded protein is CSARGSVGQDSWQYF.

This clonotype appeared many times. The junction does not match germline at one end; this may be a read error. The gene calls are TRBV5-1 and TRBJ1-5; no clear D. The CDR3 has 13 amino acids. Germline CDR1 is SGHRS and CDR2 is YFSETQ. CDR3 DNA sequence: TGTGCCAGCAGTGCGGATAGCAATCAGCCCCAGCATTTT. Amino acid sequence: CASSADSNQPQHF.

The V gene is TRBV20-1, the J gene TRBJ2-7, with 8 bases fitting TRBD1. Germline lookup yields CDR1 DFQATT and CDR2 SNEGSKA (reference sequence). Trimming at V came to 5 bases and at J to 2 bases, leaving 5 bases not matched to a gene. The CDR3 spans 13 residues. The CDR3 loop reads CSASGGQAYEQYF. DNA of the CDR3: TGCAGTGCTTCAGGGGGACAGGCCTACGAGCAGTACTTC.

The V and J genes are TRBV3-1 and TRBJ2-6; D might be TRBD1 or TRBD2, each matching 5 bases. The V and J ends lost 4 bases and 5 bases respectively, with 15 bases between them. Germline V gene sequence: CDR1 LGHDT, CDR2 YNNKEL (reference sequence). The CDR3 is 16 residues long. CDR3 sequence reads: CASSPHPWGRANVLTF. Written as DNA, the CDR3 is TGTGCCAGCAGCCCCCATCCCTGGGGGAGGGCCAACGTCCTGACTTTC.

The chain links TRBV6-6 to TRBJ2-3, with 7 bases that match TRBD2. CDR3 size: 17 residues. Germline CDR1 MNHNY, CDR2 SVGAGI (reference sequence). The V gene end was trimmed by 0 bases and the J gene end by 4 bases; junction bases not matched to a gene: 10. CDR3 coding DNA: TGTGCCAGCAGTTACTCCCGTAGACTAGCAGGGCCAGATACGCAGTATTTT. It translates to CASSYSRRLAGPDTQYF.

This rearrangement joins TRBV4-1 to TRBJ2-7, with D tentatively TRBD1 (7 bases). V lost 3 bases and J lost 7, with 19 bases in between. The CDR3 covers 15 residues. Germline CDR1 is MGHRA and CDR2 is YSYEKL. The CDR3 DNA is TGCGCCAGCAGCCAGGCGGGACAGCGATCAGGGGAGCAGTACTTC. As protein: CASSQAGQRSGEQYF.

This clonotype was seen more than once but under ten times. This rearrangement joins TRBV11-2 to TRBJ2-3, with 10 bases fitting TRBD2. V lost 4 bases and J lost 10; bases outside the gene matches: 17. This CDR3 region has 17 residues. Germline V gives CDR1 SGHAT, CDR2 FQNNGV. Here the CDR3 reads CASSSIEGLAGAMAQYF. CDR3 nucleotides: TGTGCCAGCAGCTCAATAGAGGGCCTAGCGGGGGCGATGGCGCAGTATTTT.

This clonotype was seen once. This chain connects TRBV25-1 to TRBJ1-2; 7 nucleotides align to TRBD1. With V trimmed by 4 bases and J by 1 base, 6 bases remained unmatched. Germline V CDR1 and CDR2: MGHDK, SYGVNS. This CDR3 region has 15 residues. The CDR3 coding sequence is TGTGCCAGCAGTGGGGGACAGTTTGTTAACTATGGCTACACCTTC. The encoded protein is CASSGGQFVNYGYTF.

This clonotype was seen more than once but under ten times. This chain joins TRBV5-1 and TRBJ1-1; no firm D call. The CDR3 spans 15 residues. The germline V gene encodes CDR1 SGHRS and CDR2 YFSETQ. Trimming left V 4 bases short and J 3 bases short, with 16 bases between. The CDR3, as DNA: TGCGCCAGCAGCCCAAACACCGGAGGTGACACTGAAGCTTTCTTT. Translation gives CASSPNTGGDTEAFF.

V and J are TRBV5-1 and TRBJ2-7; TRBD2 aligns across 8 bases. J was trimmed by 6 bases and V by 0 bases; bases with no gene match: 2. Germline-derived CDR1 and CDR2 are SGHRS and YFSETQ. The CDR3 has 13 residues. The CDR3 region has the DNA TGCGCCAGCAGCTTGGACGGGGGGGGCGAGCAGTACTTC. Amino acids: CASSLDGGGEQYF.

In its sample, this clonotype was seen many times. This chain connects TRBV7-9 to TRBJ2-7, with 7 positions matching TRBD1. Germline lookup yields CDR1 SEHNR and CDR2 FQNEAQ (reference sequence). The junction had 9 bases not matched to a gene; V was cut back by 4 bases and J by 3 bases. The CDR3 spans 15 residues. CDR3 DNA sequence: TGTGCCAGCAGCTCTACAGGGGACGCAGGCTACGAGCAGTACTTC. Amino acids: CASSSTGDAGYEQYF.

A few counts support this clonotype. The chain couples TRBV12-5 to TRBJ1-2, with 9 bases matching TRBD1. This CDR3 is 13 amino acids long. Germline V lookup: CDR1 LGHNT, CDR2 FRNRAP. Unmatched junction bases numbered 3, after V lost 5 bases and J lost 5 bases. The CDR3 bases are TGTGCTAGTGGTAAACAGGGGGCTTATGGCTACACCTTC. Its translation is CASGKQGAYGYTF. Supplemented by reference TRBV12-5 and TRBJ1-2, the full variable domain reads DARVTQTPRHKVTEMGQEVTMRCQPILGHNTVFWYRQTMMQGLELLAYFRNRAPLDDSGMPKDRFSAEMPDATLATLKIQPSEPRDSAVYFCASGKQGAYGYTFGSGTRLTVV.

The rearrangement uses TRBV10-1 and TRBJ2-4, with no clear D. Germline V gives CDR1 WNHNN, CDR2 SYGVQD (reference sequence). This CDR3 region has 19 residues. With 8 bases removed from V and 2 bases from J, the gap between germline ends came to 28 bases. CDR3: CASQVVDGGDSHPKNIQYF. The DNA for the CDR3 is TGCGCCAGCCAAGTAGTAGACGGCGGCGATAGCCACCCCAAAAACATTCAGTACTTC.

The chain carries TRBV27 and TRBJ2-7, with a tentative D call TRBD1 (5 bases). CDR3 length: 14 residues. The V and J ends lost 7 bases and 4 bases respectively, with 17 bases between them. Germline CDR1 MNHEY, CDR2 SMNVEV (reference sequence). The CDR3 spells CASIYATSGYEQYF. CDR3 bases: TGTGCCAGCATTTATGCCACCTCAGGGTACGAGCAGTACTTC.

This clonotype has at least ten counts. The chain joins TRBV2 to TRBJ2-1, with a weak D call TRBD2 (6 bases). Germline CDR1 reads SNHLY; CDR2 reads FYNNEI. The CDR3 has 16 amino acids. V was shortened by 2 bases and J by 0 bases, with 11 bases between the two germline ends. The CDR3 is CASSELKRVSYNEQFF. The CDR3 DNA follows: TGTGCCAGCAGTGAACTGAAGCGGGTCTCCTACAATGAGCAGTTCTTC.

This clonotype showed up many times. The CDR3 loop reads CASRIGGGGETQYF. The CDR3, as DNA: TGTGCCAGCAGGATCGGAGGGGGGGGAGAGACCCAGTACTTC. The V call is TRBV6-1, the J call TRBJ2-5; perhaps TRBD2 as D (7 bases). Germline CDR1 MNHNS, CDR2 SASEGT. The CDR3 contains 14 residues. V lost 6 bases and J lost 4, with 15 bases in between.

Many counts were recorded for this clonotype. The genes are TRBV2 and TRBJ1-1, with no clear D. Germline loops: CDR1 SNHLY, CDR2 FYNNEI. V was trimmed by 6 bases and J by 5 bases, leaving 19 bases between them. The CDR3 is made up of 15 amino acids. CDR3 bases: TGTGCCAGCAGGACCGCCGTGGGATGGCAAACTGAAGCTTTCTTT. Translated: CASRTAVGWQTEAFF.

The rearrangement uses TRBV28 and TRBJ2-1; 13 bases are shared with TRBD2. The CDR3 has 16 amino acids. Germline values: CDR1 MDHEN, CDR2 SYDVKM. After removal of 2 bases from V and 8 bases from J, the junction contained 6 bases not matched to a gene. The CDR3 protein is CASSLSGTSGIYEQFF. CDR3 coding DNA: TGTGCCAGCAGTTTAAGCGGGACTAGCGGGATCTATGAGCAGTTCTTC.

The genes are TRBV19 and TRBJ2-1; no clear D gene. The CDR3 spans 12 residues. Per germline, CDR1 LNHDA and CDR2 SQIVND (reference sequence). The V end lost 9 bases, the J end lost 9 bases, and 15 bases lay between the germline ends. The CDR3: CASSSHAAEQFF. The CDR3 nucleotides read TGTGCCAGCAGCAGTCACGCTGCTGAGCAGTTCTTC. The full variable domain, completed using reference TRBV19 and TRBJ2-1, is DGGITQSPKYLFRKEGQNVTLSCEQNLNHDAMYWYRQDPGQGLRLIYYSQIVNDFQKGDIAEGYSVSREKKESFPLTVTSAQKNPTAFYLCASSSHAAEQFFGPGTRLTVL.

Points on this clonotype: A much larger clone lies a single base off, so this may be a read error. The chain recombines TRBV2 with TRBJ2-5, with 11 bases fitting TRBD2. The CDR3 has 15 residues. Trimming cost V 3 bases and J 5 bases; bases outside gene matches: 5. Germline V CDR1 and CDR2: SNHLY, FYNNEI. CDR3: CASSDTSGSGETQYF. In DNA, the CDR3 is TGTGCCAGCAGTGACACTAGCGGGAGCGGTGAGACCCAGTACTTC.